This T cell receptor beta chain was found in a study of T-cell reconstitution after alpha-beta-depleted transplantation in children. The CDR3 loop spans 15 amino acids. The germline V gene has CDR1 DFQATT and CDR2 SNEGSKA (reference sequence). Trimming took 3 bases from V and 1 from J; bases not matched to a gene: 5. In this sample, this clonotype turned up many times. Using unique molecular identifiers, the investigators prepared the TCRbeta library. One entry per CDR3 protein results from TCRdb running MiXCR on the PCR reads. The sample holds 170,000 or so distinct CDR3 sequences; roughly 6.8% are singletons and the top ten take 3% to 3.5%.

The source is a human donor who donated a stem cell graft to a child with Wiskott-Aldrich syndrome. The V and J genes are TRBV20-1 and TRBJ2-3; TRBD2 aligns across 9 bases. The sample consisted of PBMCs from the stem cell graft donor, taken from the stem cell graft. In DNA form, the CDR3 reads TGCAGTGCTAGGGTAGCGGGAGCTGGCACAGATACGCAGTATTTT. Amino acid sequence: CSARVAGAGTDTQYF.